Listed below are T cell receptor beta chains from one sample, sequenced in a study of T-cell reconstitution after alpha-beta-depleted transplantation in children. TCRdb passed the PCR reads through MiXCR, listing each CDR3 protein once. The sample consists of roughly 610,000 distinct CDR3 sequences, over 9.5% of them appearing once. Sequencing used PBMCs from the stem cell graft donor, obtained from the stem cell graft. Receptors were obtained from a human donor who donated a stem cell graft to a child with acute myeloid leukemia. CDR3s include the opening cysteine and the closing phenylalanine or tryptophan.

TRBJ1-6,TRBV3-1,CASSQGDHPSRPLHF
TRBJ2-3,TRBV7-9,CASSNGLAGYTDTQYF
TRBJ2-7,TRBV27,CASSREGHYEQYF
TRBJ2-3,TRBV7-2,CASSLALIGAGIDTQYF
TRBJ2-1,TRBV20-1,CSAKKSGRALGEQFF
TRBJ1-4,TRBV10-3,CAIGTGFEKLFF
TRBJ2-7,TRBV20-1,CCAHPMNTLKFGEQYF
TRBJ2-1,TRBV10-3,CASTLTSGRADEQFF
TRBJ2-3,TRBV14,CASSQAGSDTQYF
TRBJ2-1,TRBV3-1,CASSKSAAGTSGRGRDEQFF
TRBJ1-4,TRBV14,CASSWGLTNEKLFF
TRBJ2-5,TRBV29-1,CSVERGVGETQYF
TRBJ1-2,TRBV28,CASSIISYGYTF
TRBJ2-6,TRBV19,CATYRAYVLTF
TRBJ1-1,TRBV3-1,CASSYTTGNTEAFF
TRBJ2-1,TRBV3-1,CASSHVGTSGNNEQFF
TRBJ2-1,TRBV29-1,CSVRPQGREISNEQFF
TRBJ2-6,TRBV27,CASSFQQGTSGANVLTF
TRBJ2-7,TRBV6-5,CASSYSDRLAGHEQYF
TRBJ2-4,TRBV29-1,CSTLALAKNIQYF
TRBJ2-7,TRBV20-1,CSTDSRSYEQYF
TRBJ1-6,TRBV12-3/TRBV12-4,CASALAYSPLHF
TRBJ2-3,TRBV20-1,CSARFGAEDTQYF
TRBJ2-2,TRBV5-1,CASSLGRGLFF
TRBJ2-1,TRBV4-3,CASSQDRGGTPLTYNEQFF
TRBJ2-2,TRBV7-2,CASSSTTSGIGELFF
TRBJ2-7,TRBV7-9,CASSLARAGPYEQYF
TRBJ2-5,TRBV24-1,CATSVSRQGRGETQYF
TRBJ1-4,TRBV20-1,CSARADGQATNEKLFF
TRBJ2-1,TRBV30,CAWSVGRYNEQFF
TRBJ2-2,TRBV7-2,CASSYQREGGELFF
TRBJ2-5,TRBV12-3/TRBV12-4,CASSSTYQETQYF
TRBJ2-5,TRBV5-1,CASSSLEASKETQYF
TRBJ2-3,TRBV5-6,CAMAPRLGGYTDTQYF
TRBJ2-1,TRBV28,CASSSGVSDEQFF
TRBJ2-7,TRBV7-2,CASSSFGGALDEQYF
TRBJ1-5,TRBV7-9,CASSLGAGSFNQPQHF
TRBJ2-2,TRBV6-2/TRBV6-3,CASSYRGLLAGDTGELFF
TRBJ2-1,TRBV19,CASSISSNYEQFF
TRBJ2-7,TRBV10-3,CAISGGLAGFEQYF
TRBJ2-1,TRBV7-2,CASSGETSGSRYNEQFF
TRBJ1-5,TRBV10-3,CAISEYSGVGSNQPQHF
TRBJ2-5,TRBV12-3/TRBV12-4,CASSLGMGRTGETQYF